This TCR beta chain was profiled in a study of a mutant IDH1 vaccine in newly diagnosed glioma. Study-level information: Eight vaccinations were given in weeks 1, 3, 5, 7, 11, 15, 19 and 23.

Noted time point: week 11, during vaccination. The investigators gave 300 ug of mutant IDH1 20-mer peptide in each vaccine dose, together with topical imiquimod. Germline lookup yields CDR1 SGHVS and CDR2 FQNEAQ. Trimming took 5 bases from V and 0 from J, leaving 13 bases between them. CDR3 length equals 15 residues. Concerning this clone: What it recognizes is unknown.

Clones were sequenced by immunoSEQ multiplex PCR, and TCRdb holds only the in-frame ones, with some missing. The data contain about 21,000 clones, just under 90% of them seen just once; the ten biggest clones take up around 6%. The genes are TRBV7-8 and TRBJ1-1; D is uncertain. The source of this sequence is a woman aged 40 to 55 with glioma. This material consisted of PBMCs, taken from a glioma patient whose treatment included an IDH1 peptide vaccine. In nucleotides, the CDR3 is TGTGCCAGCAGCCCCGCTCCTAGCATGAACACTGAAGCTTTCTTT. It codes for CASSPAPSMNTEAFF.